What follows are 24 T cell receptor beta chains derived from one specimen sequenced in a study of yellow fever vaccine responses in identical twins. Each CDR3 protein gets one entry after TCRdb re-called the RT-PCR reads with MiXCR. Counted here are 550 to 650 distinct CDR3 sequences, over 70% occurring once; the ten biggest clones make up less than 25%. The source was T cells from blood (PBMCs), unsorted or a sorted subset (not recorded which), collected before or after yellow fever vaccination (not recorded which). These receptor sequences come from a female donor who received the yellow fever vaccine.

This clonotype is hyperexpanded by share. This chain connects TRBV4-3 to TRBJ1-3; 8 positions match TRBD1. With 3 bases clipped from V and 2 bases from J, the junction kept 3 bases outside the gene matches. The CDR3 is made up of 15 amino acids. CDR1 and CDR2 (germline): LGHNA, YSLEER. The CDR3 DNA reads as TGCGCCAGCAGCCAGGACAGGGTGCCTGGAAACACCATATATTTT. This gives the protein CASSQDRVPGNTIYF.

This clonotype was recorded once. The genes are TRBV6-1 and TRBJ2-7; a possible D gene is TRBD2 (5 bases). V shed 7 bases and J shed 6 bases, with 16 bases lying between them. Germline V gives CDR1 MNHNS, CDR2 SASEGT. The CDR3 spans 13 residues. The DNA of the CDR3 is TGTGCCAGCATGACATCCGGAGGCGGCGAGCAGTACTTC. It is translated as CASMTSGGGEQYF.

The J gene is TRBJ1-5, the V gene TRBV27; possible D gene TRBD1, 5 bases. Trimming removed 6 bases at V and 0 bases at J, with 15 bases between. Germline V gives CDR1 MNHEY, CDR2 SMNVEV (reference sequence). The CDR3 length is 16 residues. CDR3 in DNA: TGTGCCAGCAGCCGGATAGTCGGGGGTAGCAATCAGCCCCAGCATTTT. Translated: CASSRIVGGSNQPQHF.

This chain joins TRBV20-1 and TRBJ2-3, with 7 nucleotides matching TRBD2. J was trimmed by 2 bases and V by 5 bases; bases with no gene match: 13. Germline V gene data show CDR1 as DFQATT and CDR2 as SNEGSKA (reference sequence). The CDR3 consists of 16 residues. CDR3 nucleotide sequence: TGCAGTGCTCAAGACCTCGCGGGGAGGGTCACAGATACGCAGTATTTT. Its translation is CSAQDLAGRVTDTQYF.

The chain links TRBV9 to TRBJ2-2, with D perhaps TRBD2 (5 bases). Trimming left V 3 bases short and J 6 bases short, with 9 bases between. The CDR3 sequence is 13 residues long. Germline V gene data show CDR1 as SGDLS and CDR2 as YYNGEE. CDR3 residues: CASSAGMAGELFF. The CDR3 coding sequence is TGTGCCAGCAGCGCGGGAATGGCCGGGGAGCTGTTTTTT. Filled out from reference TRBV9 and TRBJ2-2, the complete variable domain reads DSGVTQTPKHLITATGQRVTLRCSPRSGDLSVYWYQQSLDQGLQFLIQYYNGEERAKGNILERFSAQQFPDLHSELNLSSLELGDSALYFCASSAGMAGELFFGEGSRLTVL.

This chain uses TRBV3-1 with TRBJ1-5; D possibly corresponds to TRBD1 (6 bases). CDR3 length: 16 residues. CDR1 is LGHDT, CDR2 YNNKEL, per germline (reference sequence). Between the trimmed V and J ends, which lost 4 bases and 2 bases, there was a span of 15 bases. CDR3 residues: CASSPRGGSGNQPQHF. CDR3 nucleotide sequence: TGTGCCAGCAGCCCCCGAGGGGGTAGTGGCAATCAGCCCCAGCATTTT.

This chain connects TRBV20-1 to TRBJ1-5, with a weak D call TRBD1 (5 bases). The germline V gene has CDR1 DFQATT and CDR2 SNEGSKA (reference sequence). This CDR3 has 16 amino acids. The ends were cut back, 0 bases at V and 5 bases at J, with 17 bases in the middle. CDR3 bases: TGCAGTGCTAGAGATCCGGGCGGGGGTGTCGATCAGCCCCAGCATTTT. Translated: CSARDPGGGVDQPQHF.

This clonotype came up a few times. Here the CDR3 reads CATSRDLGGSYGYTF. In nucleotides, the CDR3 is TGTGCCACCAGCAGAGATCTGGGCGGGAGCTATGGCTACACCTTC. The V gene is TRBV15, the J gene TRBJ1-2; D is uncertain. This CDR3 comprises 15 residues. Germline-derived CDR1 and CDR2 are LNHNV and YYDKDF (reference sequence). The germline V and J ends were trimmed by 0 bases and 4 bases, with 12 bases remaining between them.

The chain carries TRBV5-5 and TRBJ2-5; the D is unclear. Germline-derived CDR1 and CDR2 are SGHKS and YYEKEE (reference sequence). The CDR3 runs to 14 residues. Trimming left V 1 base short and J 0 bases short, with 7 bases between. CDR3 region: CASSLQWDQETQYF. The CDR3 DNA reads TGTGCCAGCAGCTTGCAATGGGACCAAGAGACCCAGTACTTC.

This chain joins TRBV20-1 and TRBJ2-5; D gene ambiguous. V gave up 0 bases and J gave up 5 bases, with 13 bases separating them. CDR1 and CDR2 from the germline V gene are DFQATT and SNEGSKA (reference sequence). This CDR3 region has 14 residues. In DNA form, the CDR3 reads TGCAGTGCTAGAGATGGCTCTAGGGCGGAGACCCAGTACTTC. As protein: CSARDGSRAETQYF.

The chain is built from TRBV6-2 or TRBV6-3 and TRBJ1-1; unclear D gene. The CDR3 sequence is 14 residues long. The germline gives CDR1 MNHEY, CDR2 SVGEGT. Trimming shortened V by 0 bases and J by 6 bases, and 11 bases separated the two germline ends. In DNA, the CDR3 is TGTGCCAGCAGTTACTCTAGGGTGATGGCTGAAGCTTTCTTT. This codes for CASSYSRVMAEAFF.

The rearrangement links TRBV13 to TRBJ2-2; the match to TRBD1 covers 9 bases. V gave up 4 bases and J gave up 4 bases; unmatched junction bases: 4. CDR3 length: 15 amino acids. Germline CDR1 PRHDT, CDR2 FYEKMQ (reference sequence). The DNA for the CDR3 is TGTGCCAGCAGCTACAGGGGGCTGAGCACCGGGGAGCTGTTTTTT. It translates to CASSYRGLSTGELFF. Full variable domain (missing parts from reference TRBV13 and TRBJ2-2): AAGVIQSPRHLIKEKRETATLKCYPIPRHDTVYWYQQGPGQDPQFLISFYEKMQSDKGSIPDRFSAQQFSDYHSELNMSSLELGDSALYFCASSYRGLSTGELFFGEGSRLTVL.

The chain couples TRBV7-2 to TRBJ2-7; the D is unclear. V was shortened by 0 bases and J by 0 bases, with 6 bases between the two germline ends. Germline V gene lookup returns CDR1 SGHTA and CDR2 FQGNSA. CDR3 size: 14 residues. The CDR3 DNA reads TGTGCCAGCAGCTTAGCGGTAGGCTCCTACGAGCAGTACGTC. This translates into CASSLAVGSYEQYV.

The chain recombines TRBV2 with TRBJ2-5; D is undetermined. Germline V gives CDR1 SNHLY, CDR2 FYNNEI. V gave up 4 bases and J gave up 1 base, with 10 bases separating them. CDR3 size: 14 residues. CDR3 coding DNA: TGTGCCAGCAGTGTGGCTCGTCTCCAAGAGACCCAGTACTTC. As protein: CASSVARLQETQYF.

The chain links TRBV15 to TRBJ2-7; 10 positions match TRBD1. Germline V gene lookup returns CDR1 LNHNV and CDR2 YYDKDF (reference sequence). Unmatched junction bases numbered 2, after V lost 3 bases and J lost 3 bases. The CDR3 loop spans 14 amino acids. The CDR3 is CATSRDRGDYEQYF. CDR3 DNA sequence: TGTGCCACCAGCAGGGACAGGGGGGACTACGAGCAGTACTTC.

This clonotype was counted only a few times. The chain joins TRBV15 to TRBJ2-3; 12 bases are shared with TRBD2. Germline values: CDR1 LNHNV, CDR2 YYDKDF (reference sequence). V trimming: 0 bases; J trimming: 3 bases; junction bases outside the gene matches: 7. The CDR3 covers 18 residues. The CDR3 here is CATSRDTLAGGPTDTQYF. The CDR3 DNA follows: TGTGCCACCAGCAGAGATACGCTAGCGGGGGGGCCGACAGATACGCAGTATTTT.

The chain has TRBV4-3 and TRBJ2-1; D unclear. The CDR3 consists of 14 residues. Germline V CDR1 and CDR2: LGHNA, YSLEER. V lost 4 bases and J 5 bases, leaving 12 bases between the germline ends. The CDR3 region is CASSLDGSHNEQFF. The DNA for the CDR3 is TGCGCCAGCAGCCTTGATGGCAGTCACAATGAGCAGTTCTTC.

This clonotype was observed a few times. V usage is TRBV11-3 and J usage is TRBJ1-1; maybe TRBD1 (6 bases). Trimming cost V 1 base and J 2 bases, with 8 bases left between them. Germline CDR1 is SGHNT and CDR2 is YENEEA. This CDR3 is built from 14 residues. The CDR3 DNA is TGTGCCAGCAGCTTAGGGGGGCCCAACACTGAAGCTTTCTTT. It yields the protein CASSLGGPNTEAFF.

The gene calls are TRBV11-2 and TRBJ2-7; the match to TRBD1 covers 8 bases. Germline loops: CDR1 SGHAT, CDR2 FQNNGV. The CDR3 covers 13 residues. V trimming: 2 bases; J trimming: 6 bases; junction bases outside the gene matches: 3. The CDR3 coding sequence is TGTGCCAGCAGCTTACAGGGGGCTAGCGAGCAGTACTTC. This sequence encodes CASSLQGASEQYF.

This clonotype was detected only a few times. Here the CDR3 DNA reads TGCGCCAGCAGCCACCGGGACAGGGGCACTGAAGCTTTCTTT. Its protein product is CASSHRDRGTEAFF. The chain links TRBV4-1 to TRBJ1-1; 10 bases line up with TRBD1. The CDR3 contains 14 residues. The germline gives CDR1 MGHRA, CDR2 YSYEKL. The J segment lost 4 bases and the V segment lost 3 bases, leaving 2 bases of the junction unmatched.

This chain joins TRBV5-6 and TRBJ2-7; TRBD1 matches 7 bases. V shed 5 bases, J shed 5 bases, and the junction held 1 base outside the gene matches. Germline V gene data show CDR1 as SGHDT and CDR2 as YYEEEE. This CDR3 has 11 residues. The CDR3 sequence is CASRRGHEQYV. The CDR3 DNA follows: TGTGCCAGCAGGAGGGGGCACGAGCAGTACGTC.

In DNA, the CDR3 is TGCGCCAGCAGCCCCGACGATCGGGAGACCCAGTACTTC. It specifies CASSPDDRETQYF. The chain links TRBV5-1 to TRBJ2-5; D not certain. V dropped 4 bases and J dropped 5 bases, with 12 bases sitting between them. CDR3 length: 13 residues. Germline CDR1 SGHRS, CDR2 YFSETQ. Combining the CDR3 with reference TRBV5-1 and TRBJ2-5 gives the whole variable domain KAGVTQTPRYLIKTRGQQVTLSCSPISGHRSVSWYQQTPGQGLQFLFEYFSETQRNKGNFPGRFSGRQFSNSRSEMNVSTLELGDSALYLCASSPDDRETQYFGPGTRLLVL.

The chain links TRBV4-3 to TRBJ2-1; TRBD2 agrees at 8 bases. This CDR3 is built from 15 residues. The trim removed 4 bases at V and 3 bases at J, leaving 5 bases unmatched. The germline V gene has CDR1 LGHNA and CDR2 YSLEER. This CDR3 is CASSLTGGGYNEQFF. The CDR3 nucleotides are TGCGCCAGCAGCCTTACGGGGGGGGGCTACAATGAGCAGTTCTTC.

The chain has TRBV30 and TRBJ1-1, with 7 positions matching TRBD1. The ends lost 3 bases at V and 3 bases at J; junction bases unmatched: 4. The CDR3 loop spans 13 amino acids. Germline lookup yields CDR1 GTSNPN and CDR2 SVGIG (reference sequence). The CDR3 nucleotides are TGTGCCTGGAGCGTAACAGGGGACACTGAAGCTTTCTTT. Its translation is CAWSVTGDTEAFF.